This section outlines one TCR beta chain sequence together with its context. Other DNA sequences in the sample encode the same CDR3. Per the original methods: By means of reference gene primer amplification, nucleated cell counts were estimated. Assay: immunoSEQ multiplex PCR; the TCRdb copy retains only in-frame clones and omits some. That table furnishes V, J and clone size, whereas the DNA furnished D and trimming. The sample consists of about 220,000 clones, more than 65% of them appearing once. The sample comes from a study of blood T cell repertoires in COVID-19. CDR3 length equals 15 residues. From germline, CDR1 is SGHTA and CDR2 FQGNSA. Trimming removed 4 bases from V and 3 bases from J; junction bases left unmatched: 3.

This chain uses TRBV7-2 with TRBJ2-1; 10 bases fit TRBD2. Material for sequencing was peripheral blood. The receptor was derived from a man between 35 and 55 years old who had recovered from COVID-19. CDR3 in DNA: TGTGCCAGCAGCTCTAGCGGGAGTATCTACAATGAGCAGTTCTTC. Its translation is CASSSSGSIYNEQFF.